The 32 T cell receptor beta chains in this list originate from one sample, sequenced in a study of T-cell memory formation after mild COVID-19 (dated by TCRdb to 2020 to 2022). Receptor libraries were prepared by 5' RACE. The data were produced on an Illumina NovaSeq 6000. TCRdb reprocessing: public reads trimmed at Q25 with fastp, clones called with MiXCR, in-frame beta chains kept. Entries are consolidated by CDR3 protein sequence, retaining the most common genes and DNA. The sample table holds a few hundred thousand distinct CDR3 sequences, of which 20% to 25% were seen once. The top ten hold 20% to 25% of the sample. The sample comprised PBMCs or a T cell subset sorted from them (not recorded which). Receptors originate from a man aged 18 to 30 who had mild COVID-19 (a few samples of this study predate the infection). The sample titles of this study are shuffled in the database, so cell type and time point are left out; the donor was told from shared clones.

Only a few counts were recorded for this clonotype. The CDR3 region is CSAYIRGRTYNSPLHF. CDR3 bases: TGCAGTGCATACATCAGGGGTAGAACCTATAATTCACCCCTCCACTTT. The chain recombines TRBV20-1 with TRBJ1-6; TRBD1 is a possible D gene (6 bases). V dropped 6 bases and J dropped 2 bases, with 17 bases sitting between them. Germline V gene sequence: CDR1 DFQATT, CDR2 SNEGSKA (reference sequence). The CDR3 loop spans 16 amino acids.

The CDR3 reads CASSGWAGTGNTGELFF. CDR3 in DNA: TGTGCCAGCAGCGGGTGGGCCGGGACAGGAAACACCGGGGAGCTGTTTTTT. The chain carries TRBV9 and TRBJ2-2; TRBD1 matches 8 bases. Germline CDR1 SGDLS, CDR2 YYNGEE. The CDR3 runs to 17 residues. The V and J ends lost 3 bases and 2 bases, in that order; junction bases with no gene match: 9.

This sequence joins TRBV4-1 and TRBJ1-4; 10 positions agree with TRBD1. V dropped 3 bases and J dropped 6; count of bases not matched to a gene: 1. Per the germline V gene, CDR1 is MGHRA and CDR2 is YSYEKL. CDR3 length equals 14 residues. Here the CDR3 reads CASSHGTGDEKLFF. The CDR3, as DNA: TGCGCCAGCAGCCACGGGACAGGGGATGAAAAACTGTTTTTT.

This clonotype was seen only a few times. The chain is built from TRBV12-3 or TRBV12-4 and TRBJ2-3; unclear D gene. The CDR3 has 13 amino acids. Trimming removed 6 bases from V and 12 bases from J, with 19 bases in between. The CDR3 loop reads CASSPQGIGLQYF. In nucleotides, the CDR3 is TGTGCCAGCAGCCCTCAAGGCATCGGGCTCCAGTATTTT.

This clonotype turned up a few times. The CDR3 region is CASSLVVAIRNQPQHF. The CDR3 DNA is TGTGCCAGCAGCCTTGTCGTGGCAATTCGCAATCAGCCCCAGCATTTT. The V gene is TRBV12-3 or TRBV12-4, the J gene TRBJ1-5; D is unresolved. CDR3 length equals 16 residues. Trimming took 6 bases from V and 2 from J, leaving 17 bases between them.

The CDR3 region is CASSTMVQPQHF. CDR3 DNA sequence: TGTGCCAGCAGTACGATGGTACAGCCCCAGCATTTT. V usage is TRBV6-6 and J usage is TRBJ1-5; D gene uncertain. This CDR3 region has 12 residues. The V end lost 5 bases, the J end lost 7 bases, and 9 bases lay between the germline ends. From germline, CDR1 is MNHNY and CDR2 SVGAGI (reference sequence).

The chain links TRBV7-2 to TRBJ2-3; D might be TRBD1 (6 bases). The ends were cut back, 1 base at V and 2 bases at J, with 13 bases in the middle. The CDR3 length is 16 residues. The germline CDR1 and CDR2 sequences are SGHTA and FQGNSA. CDR3 region: CASSLGGRGFTDTQYF. For the CDR3, the DNA is TGTGCCAGCAGCTTAGGGGGCAGGGGATTCACAGATACGCAGTATTTT.

This clonotype was found a few times. The rearrangement uses TRBV7-6 and TRBJ2-1; TRBD1 agrees at 8 bases. The CDR3 extends over 16 amino acids. The V segment lost 5 bases and the J segment 6 bases; nucleotides outside the gene matches: 12. The germline V gene has CDR1 SGHVS and CDR2 FNYEAQ. The CDR3 DNA reads TGTGCCAGCAGCCCCAGGGGGCGGGCAGCCCCCAATGAGCAGTTCTTC. This sequence encodes CASSPRGRAAPNEQFF.

The table lists this clonotype with a few counts. The chain combines TRBV13 with TRBJ2-3; 7 bases line up with TRBD2. V lost 5 bases, J lost 2 bases, and 4 bases stayed unmatched. Germline V CDR1 and CDR2: PRHDT, FYEKMQ (reference sequence). The CDR3 is 14 amino acids. The DNA of the CDR3 is TGTGCCAGCAGCCGCGGGGGAGACACAGATACGCAGTATTTT. It codes for CASSRGGDTDTQYF. The variable domain in full, with the rest retrieved from reference TRBV13 and TRBJ2-3, is AAGVIQSPRHLIKEKRETATLKCYPIPRHDTVYWYQQGPGQDPQFLISFYEKMQSDKGSIPDRFSAQQFSDYHSELNMSSLELGDSALYFCASSRGGDTDTQYFGPGTRLTVL.

The rearrangement links TRBV7-3 to TRBJ1-6; D gene ambiguous. CDR3 size: 17 residues. Germline V CDR1 and CDR2: SGHTA, FQGTGA. Trimming cost V 4 bases and J 5 bases, with 18 bases left between them. The CDR3 sequence is CASSCTEGRANNSPLHF. DNA of the CDR3: TGTGCCAGCAGCTGCACCGAAGGGAGAGCGAATAATTCACCCCTCCACTTT. The full variable domain, completed using reference TRBV7-3 and TRBJ1-6, is GAGVSQTPSNKVTEKGKYVELRCDPISGHTALYWYRQSLGQGPEFLIYFQGTGAADDSGLPNDRFFAVRPEGSVSTLKIQRTERGDSAVYLCASSCTEGRANNSPLHFGNGTRLTVT.

The genes are TRBV5-1 and TRBJ2-5; 7 nucleotides align to TRBD1. The CDR3 consists of 15 residues. V gave up 4 bases and J gave up 2 bases; unmatched junction bases: 8. Germline V lookup: CDR1 SGHRS, CDR2 YFSETQ. The CDR3 coding sequence is TGCGCCAGCAGCCCGGGACAGCTTCTACAAGAGACCCAGTACTTC. Protein product: CASSPGQLLQETQYF. Full variable domain (outside the CDR3, taken from reference TRBV5-1 and TRBJ2-5): KAGVTQTPRYLIKTRGQQVTLSCSPISGHRSVSWYQQTPGQGLQFLFEYFSETQRNKGNFPGRFSGRQFSNSRSEMNVSTLELGDSALYLCASSPGQLLQETQYFGPGTRLLVL.

The gene calls are TRBV20-1 and TRBJ1-4; tentative D call: TRBD1 (6 bases). The germline V and J ends were trimmed by 6 bases and 8 bases, with 16 bases remaining between them. Germline assignment: CDR1 DFQATT and CDR2 SNEGSKA (reference sequence). This CDR3 region has 13 residues. CDR3 amino acids: CSAHPFQGEKLFF. CDR3 coding DNA: TGCAGTGCCCACCCCTTCCAGGGGGAAAAACTGTTTTTT.

The gene calls are TRBV11-2 and TRBJ1-2; D remains unclear. V dropped 0 bases and J dropped 6 bases, with 8 bases sitting between them. Germline V CDR1 and CDR2: SGHAT, FQNNGV. The CDR3 sequence is 13 residues long. The CDR3 DNA reads as TGTGCCAGCAGCTTAGAAAAGCTCCATGGCTACACCTTC. Its protein is CASSLEKLHGYTF.

The chain recombines TRBV2 with TRBJ2-3; TRBD2 matches 11 bases. The CDR3 length is 15 residues. The V and J ends lost 4 bases and 9 bases, in that order; junction bases with no gene match: 9. Germline CDR1 reads SNHLY; CDR2 reads FYNNEI. This CDR3 reads CASSGTSGFPGTQYF. CDR3 nucleotide sequence: TGTGCCAGCAGTGGGACTAGCGGGTTCCCAGGGACGCAGTATTTT.

The genes are TRBV10-3 and TRBJ1-3; D is undetermined. CDR3 length: 18 residues. V dropped 2 bases and J dropped 0 bases, with 17 bases sitting between them. Germline V gene data show CDR1 as ENHRY and CDR2 as SYGVKD. The CDR3 region is CAISERTDGYNSGNTIYF. DNA for the CDR3: TGTGCCATCAGTGAGAGAACGGACGGATATAACTCTGGAAACACCATATATTTT.

This clonotype has more than one count but fewer than ten. The CDR3 DNA follows: TGCGCCAGCAGCCAAGCCCCCCCTAGGAGCGGGGGGTGGAATGAGCAGTTCTTC. Protein sequence: CASSQAPPRSGGWNEQFF. This sequence joins TRBV4-3 and TRBJ2-1; 9 nucleotides match TRBD2. Looked up from germline, CDR1 is LGHNA and CDR2 is YSLEER. With 1 base clipped from V and 7 bases from J, the junction kept 14 bases outside the gene matches. The CDR3 is made up of 18 amino acids.

The V gene is TRBV20-1, the J gene TRBJ1-6; 10 nucleotides match TRBD1. This CDR3 region has 15 residues. The J segment lost 7 bases and the V segment lost 6 bases, leaving 9 bases of the junction unmatched. In germline, CDR1 is DFQATT, CDR2 SNEGSKA (reference sequence). The CDR3 sequence is CSAPGQGVENSPLHF. For the CDR3, the DNA is TGCAGTGCCCCAGGACAGGGGGTAGAAAATTCACCCCTCCACTTT.

The chain has TRBV4-1 and TRBJ1-5; the D is unclear. This CDR3 contains 16 residues. With 0 bases removed from V and 3 bases from J, the gap between germline ends came to 12 bases. Germline V gives CDR1 MGHRA, CDR2 YSYEKL. The DNA of the CDR3 is TGCGCCAGCAGCCAAGATGAATCCAGGCCCAATCAGCCCCAGCATTTT. Protein: CASSQDESRPNQPQHF.

The chain joins TRBV7-9 to TRBJ1-1; D is ambiguous. V lost 6 bases and J 0 bases, leaving 5 bases between the germline ends. The CDR3 spans 12 residues. From germline, CDR1 is SEHNR and CDR2 FQNEAQ (reference sequence). CDR3 residues: CASRDLNTEAFF. Here the CDR3 DNA reads TGTGCCAGCAGGGACCTGAACACTGAAGCTTTCTTT.

The V call is TRBV7-2, the J call TRBJ2-3; 9 nucleotides align to TRBD2. The J segment lost 5 bases and the V segment lost 1 base, leaving 7 bases of the junction unmatched. The CDR3 has 16 amino acids. Germline V lookup: CDR1 SGHTA, CDR2 FQGNSA. The CDR3 protein is CASSLVATSGQDTQYF. The CDR3 nucleotides read TGTGCCAGCAGCTTAGTCGCGACTAGCGGACAAGATACGCAGTATTTT.

This clonotype has a handful of counts. The CDR3 sequence is CASSARQGGTGELFF. In DNA, the CDR3 is TGCGCCAGCAGCGCACGACAGGGGGGTACCGGGGAGCTGTTTTTT. The chain carries TRBV5-1 and TRBJ2-2, with 9 bases matching TRBD1. The CDR3 loop spans 15 amino acids. After removal of 4 bases from V and 5 bases from J, the junction contained 6 bases not matched to a gene. Germline V gives CDR1 SGHRS, CDR2 YFSETQ.

Here the CDR3 reads CASSQEVSLASEQFF. CDR3 DNA: TGTGCCAGCAGCCAAGAGGTATCGCTAGCTAGTGAGCAGTTCTTC. The chain recombines TRBV4-2 with TRBJ2-1, with D possibly matching TRBD2 (5 bases). CDR3 size: 15 residues. Deletions cut 0 bases from V and 9 bases from J, with 15 bases between. The germline gives CDR1 LGHNA, CDR2 YNFKEQ.

This clonotype was counted between two and nine times. The genes are TRBV7-9 and TRBJ1-2, with D possibly being TRBD1 (6 bases). Germline V gene data show CDR1 as SEHNR and CDR2 as FQNEAQ (reference sequence). V lost 2 bases and J lost 8, with 12 bases in between. This CDR3 is 13 amino acids long. CDR3 sequence: CASSLYRDGGYTF. The CDR3 DNA reads TGTGCCAGCAGCTTATACAGGGATGGCGGCTACACCTTC.

This clonotype was seen only a few times. The chain links TRBV6-6 to TRBJ1-2; a weak D match, TRBD1 (5 bases). The CDR3 is 13 residues long. V lost 10 bases and J lost 8, with 20 bases in between. The germline CDR1 and CDR2 sequences are MNHNY and SVGAGI (reference sequence). The CDR3 sequence: CATGGGVTRGYTF. The DNA for the CDR3 is TGTGCCACCGGGGGAGGGGTTACTAGGGGCTACACCTTC.

The rearrangement links TRBV7-9 to TRBJ2-3; maybe TRBD2 (6 bases). The CDR3 has 15 amino acids. V was cut by 5 bases and J by 3 bases, with 15 bases left in between. Germline CDR1 SEHNR, CDR2 FQNEAQ (reference sequence). CDR3 amino acids: CASSPTDGGTDTQYF. DNA for the CDR3: TGTGCCAGCAGCCCGACGGACGGGGGTACAGATACGCAGTATTTT.

The V call is TRBV5-1, the J call TRBJ2-2, with D uncertain. The V gene's germline CDR1 is SGHRS and CDR2 YFSETQ. The CDR3 runs 14 residues. Trimming left V 4 bases short and J 1 base short, with 8 bases between. CDR3 amino acids: CASSATENTGELFF. For the CDR3, the DNA is TGCGCCAGCAGCGCGACTGAGAACACCGGGGAGCTGTTTTTT.

This clonotype has at least ten counts. The chain joins TRBV5-4 to TRBJ2-1; D not resolved. This CDR3 contains 15 residues. V gave up 0 bases and J gave up 5 bases, with 12 bases separating them. Germline assignment: CDR1 SGHNT and CDR2 YYREEE (reference sequence). For the CDR3, the DNA is TGTGCCAGCAGCTTGGTGGGCCACGTTAACAATGAGCAGTTCTTC. As protein: CASSLVGHVNNEQFF.

There are a few counts of this clonotype. The CDR3 DNA reads TGCAGCGTTGCGAGGACGCTTGCTGAAGCTTTCTTT. This codes for CSVARTLAEAFF. The chain has TRBV29-1 and TRBJ1-1; D unresolved. Germline-derived CDR1 and CDR2 are SQVTM and ANQGSEA. Trimming removed 4 bases from V and 6 bases from J, with 12 bases in between. CDR3 length equals 12 residues.

The V gene is TRBV4-3, the J gene TRBJ1-5; D remains unclear. CDR1 is LGHNA and CDR2 is YSLEER in the germline V gene. The V end was cut by 0 bases, the J end by 9 bases, with 9 bases between. The CDR3 runs 13 residues. The CDR3 DNA reads TGCGCCAGCAGCCAAGATCTGGGCGGGCCCCAGCATTTT. Its protein product is CASSQDLGGPQHF.

This rearrangement joins TRBV28 to TRBJ2-5; 9 positions agree with TRBD1. Germline-derived CDR1 and CDR2 are MDHEN and SYDVKM. The CDR3 is 13 amino acids. V lost 8 bases and J lost 6; bases outside the gene matches: 7. CDR3 protein: CASVDRGGKTQYF. CDR3 DNA sequence: TGTGCCAGCGTGGACAGGGGTGGAAAGACCCAGTACTTC.

This clonotype was found a few times. J is TRBJ1-4 and V is TRBV5-1; no firm D call. Per germline, CDR1 SGHRS and CDR2 YFSETQ. CDR3 length equals 13 residues. Trimming shortened V by 5 bases and J by 8 bases, and 13 bases separated the two germline ends. CDR3 in amino acids: CASRAPAEEKLFF. CDR3 DNA: TGCGCCAGCAGGGCACCAGCGGAGGAAAAACTGTTTTTT.

Regarding this clonotype: Germline and junction disagree at one end, which may indicate a read error. The chain is built from TRBV5-5 and TRBJ1-2; D is unresolved. In germline, CDR1 is SGHKS, CDR2 YYEKEE (reference sequence). The CDR3 loop spans 17 amino acids. The CDR3 bases are TGTGCCTGCAGCTTGAGTCAGAGGATCGGCGGAGCCTATGGCTACACCTTC. Amino acids: CACSLSQRIGGAYGYTF.